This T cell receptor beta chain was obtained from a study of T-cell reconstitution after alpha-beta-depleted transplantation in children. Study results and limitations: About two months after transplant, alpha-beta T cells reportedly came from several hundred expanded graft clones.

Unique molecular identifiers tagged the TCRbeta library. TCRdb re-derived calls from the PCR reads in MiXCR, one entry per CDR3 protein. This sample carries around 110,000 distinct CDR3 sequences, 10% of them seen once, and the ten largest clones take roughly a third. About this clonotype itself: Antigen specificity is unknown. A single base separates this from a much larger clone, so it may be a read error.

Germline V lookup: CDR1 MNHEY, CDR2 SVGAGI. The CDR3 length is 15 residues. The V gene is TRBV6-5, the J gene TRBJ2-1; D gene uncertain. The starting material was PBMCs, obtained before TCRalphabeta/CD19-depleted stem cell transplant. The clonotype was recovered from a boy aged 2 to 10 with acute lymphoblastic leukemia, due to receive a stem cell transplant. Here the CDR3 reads CACSYDKGQVVGQFF. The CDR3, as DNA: TGTGCCTGCAGTTACGATAAGGGTCAGGTTGTGGGGCAGTTCTTC.